One sample yielded the 14 T cell receptor beta chains listed below, sequenced in a study of CD8 T cells in ankylosing spondylitis. TCRdb independently ran MiXCR on the 5' RACE reads; one entry per CDR3 protein. The sample holds more than 150,000 distinct CDR3 sequences, about 20% seen once. The sample was blood, either unsorted or a sorted T cell fraction (not recorded which). These receptor sequences come from a male donor aged 5 to 29 with ankylosing spondylitis or in good health (not recorded which).

The V gene is TRBV25-1, the J gene TRBJ2-3; D might be TRBD1 or TRBD2, each matching 6 bases. CDR1 is MGHDK and CDR2 is SYGVNS in the germline V gene. The CDR3 sequence is 14 residues long. The V and J ends lost 2 bases and 5 bases respectively, with 11 bases between them. The CDR3 reads CASSETGGEDTQYF. CDR3 DNA: TGTGCCAGCAGTGAAACCGGGGGCGAAGATACGCAGTATTTT. Complete variable domain (other parts from reference TRBV25-1 and TRBJ2-3): EADIYQTPRYLVIGTGKKITLECSQTMGHDKMYWYQQDPGMELHLIHYSYGVNSTEKGDLSSESTVSRIRTEHFPLTLESARPSHTSQYLCASSETGGEDTQYFGPGTRLTVL.

This clonotype was seen ten or more times. This rearrangement joins TRBV5-1 to TRBJ2-7; D is uncertain. Germline CDR1 and CDR2: SGHRS and YFSETQ. Trimming cost V 0 bases and J 6 bases, with 13 bases left between them. This CDR3 contains 14 residues. As DNA, the CDR3 is TGCGCCAGCAGCTTGGGTAGCCCGGGCGTCGAGCAGTACGTC. Translation gives CASSLGSPGVEQYV.

This clonotype was counted many times. This rearrangement joins TRBV12-3 or TRBV12-4 to TRBJ2-6, with 7 bases fitting TRBD1. The CDR3 runs 16 residues. The trim removed 0 bases at V and 2 bases at J, leaving 1 base unmatched. This CDR3 reads CASSLADRAGANVLTF. The CDR3 DNA sequence: TGTGCCAGCAGTTTAGCTGACAGGGCTGGGGCCAACGTCCTGACTTTC.

V and J are TRBV20-1 and TRBJ2-3; 13 positions agree with TRBD2. Germline trimming cut 6 bases from V and 2 bases from J; bases unmatched to any gene: 5. Looked up from germline, CDR1 is DFQATT and CDR2 is SNEGSKA (reference sequence). The CDR3 is 15 amino acids. CDR3: CSALGLAGNTDTQYF. The CDR3 DNA reads TGCAGTGCCCTGGGACTAGCGGGAAACACAGATACGCAGTATTTT.

This clonotype was observed many times. The chain employs TRBV6-2 or TRBV6-3 and TRBJ2-3; TRBD2 matches 7 bases. The CDR3 sequence is 16 residues long. The trim removed 2 bases at V and 2 bases at J, leaving 7 bases unmatched. CDR1 and CDR2 (germline): MNHEY, SVGEGT. CDR3: CASSYIQRGDTDTQYF. DNA for the CDR3: TGTGCCAGCAGTTACATCCAGCGGGGAGACACAGATACGCAGTATTTT.

The rearrangement links TRBV4-3 to TRBJ2-1; possibly TRBD1 for D (5 bases). V lost 1 base, J lost 4 bases, and 8 bases lay in between. This CDR3 is 14 amino acids long. Germline V gene lookup returns CDR1 LGHNA and CDR2 YSLEER. The chain's CDR3 is CASSQVGQYNEQFF. CDR3 DNA sequence: TGCGCCAGCAGCCAAGTGGGGCAGTACAATGAGCAGTTCTTC.

This clonotype was detected many times. This chain joins TRBV7-9 and TRBJ2-1; 10 bases align to TRBD2. The CDR3 runs 14 residues. Germline V gives CDR1 SEHNR, CDR2 FQNEAQ (reference sequence). V was clipped by 5 bases and J by 5 bases; unmatched bases: 3. CDR3 amino acids: CASSLGTSDNEQFF. The DNA of the CDR3 is TGTGCCAGCAGCCTCGGGACTAGCGACAATGAGCAGTTCTTC.

The sample holds many counts of this clonotype. CDR3 amino acids: CASSQGATGYTEAFF. CDR3 nucleotide sequence: TGTGCCAGCAGCCAAGGGGCAACAGGGTACACTGAAGCTTTCTTT. The chain carries TRBV3-1 and TRBJ1-1; tentative D call: TRBD1 (6 bases). The CDR3 is made up of 15 amino acids. The V and J ends lost 1 base and 3 bases respectively, with 12 bases between them. Germline values: CDR1 LGHDT, CDR2 YNNKEL (reference sequence).

The sample holds many counts of this clonotype. V is TRBV21-1 and J is TRBJ2-1; the D segment call TRBD1 is taken from the table without a DNA check. TRBV21-1 is a documented pseudogene. CDR3 size: 15 residues. DNA for the CDR3: TGTGCCAGCAGCGCCCGGGAGAGCTCCTACAATGAGCAGTTCTTC. Its translation: CASSARESSYNEQFF.

In this sample, this clonotype turned up a few times. CDR3 in amino acids: CASSYTTTGQGQETQYF. The CDR3 DNA reads as TGTGCCAGCAGTTACACCACCACGGGACAGGGACAAGAGACCCAGTACTTC. This sequence joins TRBV6-2 or TRBV6-3 and TRBJ2-5; the match to TRBD1 covers 9 bases. Germline V gives CDR1 MNHEY, CDR2 SVGEGT. The CDR3 spans 17 residues. V dropped 2 bases and J dropped 2; count of bases not matched to a gene: 9.

In nucleotides, the CDR3 is TGTGCCAGCAGTTTATTCCAGGCCTACGAGCAGTACTTC. Translation gives CASSLFQAYEQYF. The chain employs TRBV28 and TRBJ2-7; D uncertain. V was trimmed by 1 base and J by 2 bases, leaving 6 bases between them. This CDR3 spans 13 amino acids. Germline lookup yields CDR1 MDHEN and CDR2 SYDVKM. Full variable domain (missing parts from reference TRBV28 and TRBJ2-7): DVKVTQSSRYLVKRTGEKVFLECVQDMDHENMFWYRQDPGLGLRLIYFSYDVKMKEKGDIPEGYSVSREKKERFSLILESASTNQTSMYLCASSLFQAYEQYFGPGTRLTVT.

This clonotype has a count of ten or more. The chain employs TRBV9 and TRBJ2-1; D uncertain. This CDR3 contains 16 residues. The V end lost 0 bases, the J end lost 2 bases, and 12 bases lay between the germline ends. In germline, CDR1 is SGDLS, CDR2 YYNGEE. The DNA for the CDR3 is TGTGCCAGCAGCGTAGTGGGGTGGGGTCCCTACAATGAGCAGTTCTTC. It yields the protein CASSVVGWGPYNEQFF.

This clonotype was picked up many times. The V and J genes are TRBV7-9 and TRBJ1-2; 11 bases line up with TRBD1. CDR1 and CDR2 from the germline V gene are SEHNR and FQNEAQ (reference sequence). V shed 3 bases and J 3 bases; nucleotides not matched to a gene: 3. This CDR3 is built from 15 residues. CDR3 coding DNA: TGTGCCAGCAGCTTCCGGACAGGGGGCTACTATGGCTACACCTTC. The encoded protein is CASSFRTGGYYGYTF.

In this sample, this clonotype turned up many times. This sequence joins TRBV12-3 or TRBV12-4 and TRBJ1-4, with D possibly being TRBD1 (6 bases). The CDR3 consists of 14 residues. The germline V and J ends were trimmed by 3 bases and 6 bases, with 11 bases remaining between them. As DNA, the CDR3 is TGTGCCAGCAGTTTTAGAGAGGGGGATGAAAAACTGTTTTTT. It translates to CASSFREGDEKLFF.